Listed here are 29 T cell receptor beta chains from one sample, sequenced in a study of regulatory T cells in long-lasting Graves disease. Arm-PCR of CDR3 regions and iRepertoire HTBI primers were used to build TCR beta libraries. TCRdb passed the multiplex PCR reads through MiXCR, listing each CDR3 protein once. The sample consists of 650,000 to 700,000 distinct CDR3 sequences, 30% of them appearing once. The time point here: persistent/refractory GD, antithyroid drugs over 5 years with positive TRAb. From PBMCs, RNA was extracted and then used to make the TCR library. The material was peripheral blood mononuclear cells (PBMCs), obtained when the disease was refractory, from a patient treated with antithyroid drugs. The origin of the receptors is a female donor with Graves disease.

The rearrangement links TRBV19 to TRBJ1-5, with 11 nucleotides matching TRBD1. CDR3 length: 15 amino acids. With V trimmed by 5 bases and J by 0 bases, 0 bases remained unmatched. Germline CDR1 and CDR2: LNHDA and SQIVND (reference sequence). CDR3 region: CASSGQGASNQPQHF. In nucleotides, the CDR3 is TGTGCCAGTAGTGGACAGGGGGCTAGCAATCAGCCCCAGCATTTT. The entire variable domain, with the rest obtained from reference TRBV19 and TRBJ1-5, is as follows: DGGITQSPKYLFRKEGQNVTLSCEQNLNHDAMYWYRQDPGQGLRLIYYSQIVNDFQKGDIAEGYSVSREKKESFPLTVTSAQKNPTAFYLCASSGQGASNQPQHFGDGTRLSIL.

This clonotype was seen repeatedly, ten times or more. The chain recombines TRBV2 with TRBJ1-1; 7 nucleotides agree with TRBD1. After removal of 6 bases from V and 1 base from J, the junction contained 14 bases not matched to a gene. Germline V gene lookup returns CDR1 SNHLY and CDR2 FYNNEI. The CDR3 is 17 amino acids. This CDR3 reads CASRSRLTGNRNTEAFF. CDR3 coding DNA: TGTGCCAGCAGATCGCGCCTGACAGGGAATAGGAACACTGAAGCTTTCTTT.

There are a few counts of this clonotype. At one end, the junction sequence differs from germline, possibly due to a read error. This chain links TRBV15 with TRBJ1-1; D call uncertain. CDR1 LNHNV and CDR2 YYDKDF come from the germline V gene (reference sequence). The CDR3 sequence is 14 residues long. CDR3 sequence (DNA): TGTGCCACCAGCAGAGACAGATTTAACATTGAAGCTTTCTTT. Translated: CATSRDRFNIEAFF.

This clonotype has only a few counts. The chain uses TRBV20-1 and TRBJ1-1; possibly TRBD1 for D (5 bases). Germline V gene sequence: CDR1 DFQATT, CDR2 SNEGSKA (reference sequence). With 3 bases removed from V and 10 bases from J, the gap between germline ends came to 12 bases. CDR3 length: 11 amino acids. CDR3 coding DNA: TGCAGTGCTAGGGGAGGTCAGGGAGCTTTCTTT. Its translation: CSARGGQGAFF.

The chain combines TRBV19 with TRBJ2-1; 8 nucleotides align to TRBD2. There are 15 residues in the CDR3. CDR1 and CDR2 (germline): LNHDA, SQIVND (reference sequence). V shed 0 bases and J 6 bases; nucleotides not matched to a gene: 4. Written as DNA, the CDR3 is TGTGCCAGTAGTATAGACGGGAGGGCCGCCAATGAGCAGTTCTTC. Encoded protein: CASSIDGRAANEQFF.

Ten or more counts support this clonotype. This chain links TRBV28 with TRBJ1-4, with a possible D match to TRBD1 (6 bases). In germline, CDR1 is MDHEN, CDR2 SYDVKM. Trimming stripped 1 base from V and 13 bases from J, with 13 bases between. The CDR3 extends over 13 amino acids. CDR3 residues: CASSLSQGGILFF. The CDR3 DNA reads as TGTGCCAGCAGTTTATCACAGGGTGGTATACTGTTTTTT.

This clonotype came up many times. The junction does not match germline at one end; this may be a read error. The gene calls are TRBV5-1 and TRBJ2-7; TRBD2 matches at 8 bases. This CDR3 has 14 residues. Germline lookup yields CDR1 SGHRS and CDR2 YFSETQ. CDR3 residues: CASSFGLAGYEQYF. The CDR3 coding sequence is TGTGCCAGCAGCTTCGGCCTAGCGGGTTACGAGCAGTACTTC.

V usage is TRBV19 and J usage is TRBJ1-1, with D maybe TRBD1 (5 bases). The CDR3 is made up of 14 amino acids. Per the germline V gene, CDR1 is LNHDA and CDR2 is SQIVND (reference sequence). V was shortened by 5 bases and J by 5 bases, with 15 bases between the two germline ends. The CDR3: CASSRPGHTTEAFF. CDR3 sequence (DNA): TGTGCCAGTAGTCGTCCGGGGCACACTACTGAAGCTTTCTTT.

There are a few counts of this clonotype. This sequence joins TRBV3-1 and TRBJ2-2; tentative D call: TRBD1 (5 bases). The V end lost 1 base, the J end lost 2 bases, and 17 bases lay between the germline ends. Germline CDR1 LGHDT, CDR2 YNNKEL (reference sequence). The CDR3 is 18 amino acids. The CDR3 protein is CASSQGFLTGANTGELFF. CDR3 coding DNA: TGTGCCAGCAGCCAAGGATTCCTAACAGGCGCAAACACCGGGGAGCTGTTTTTT.

The table lists this clonotype with many counts. This chain's CDR3 is CASSEGPSGSGRLSYEQYF. CDR3 DNA sequence: TGTGCCAGCAGTGAAGGCCCCTCGGGATCGGGACGGCTCTCCTACGAGCAGTACTTC. V is TRBV6-1 and J is TRBJ2-7, with D perhaps matching TRBD1 or TRBD2 (5 bases each). The CDR3 loop spans 19 amino acids. V dropped 1 base and J dropped 0 bases, with 22 bases sitting between them. Germline V gives CDR1 MNHNS, CDR2 SASEGT.

Note on this clonotype: The junction differs from germline at one of its ends, possibly a read error. The chain carries TRBV12-3 or TRBV12-4 and TRBJ1-1; D gene unclear. The CDR3 covers 13 residues. DNA for the CDR3: TGTGCCAGCAGCTTAGCGACCGGGGCTGAAGCTTTCTTT. This translates into CASSLATGAEAFF.

The rearrangement joins TRBV6-1 to TRBJ1-5; TRBD1 might be the D (6 bases). With 1 base removed from V and 7 bases from J, the gap between germline ends came to 14 bases. Looked up from germline, CDR1 is MNHNS and CDR2 is SASEGT. The CDR3 has 15 residues. CDR3 DNA sequence: TGTGCCAGCAGTGAAGAATGGGGGGCGAGCCAGCCCCAGCATTTT. Translation gives CASSEEWGASQPQHF.

The CDR3 loop is CASSGTGGIGYTF. As DNA, the CDR3 is TGCGCCAGCAGCGGGACAGGGGGTATTGGCTACACCTTC. The V gene is TRBV5-1, the J gene TRBJ1-2; TRBD1 matches 11 bases. Trimming removed 4 bases from V and 7 bases from J; junction bases left unmatched: 3. The length of the CDR3 is 13 residues. The germline V gene has CDR1 SGHRS and CDR2 YFSETQ.

CDR3 in DNA: TGTGCCAGCAGCTTTGGGACAGGGGCGACTTCACCCCTCCACTTT. Translation: CASSFGTGATSPLHF. The chain couples TRBV7-3 to TRBJ1-6; 10 bases are a match to TRBD1. The CDR3 sequence is 15 residues long. CDR1 is SGHTA and CDR2 is FQGTGA in the germline V gene. After removal of 3 bases from V and 9 bases from J, the junction contained 5 bases not matched to a gene.

The chain employs TRBV28 and TRBJ1-5; D is unresolved. The CDR3 has 13 residues. V was pared by 4 bases and J by 6 bases, with 10 bases between. Germline CDR1 reads MDHEN; CDR2 reads SYDVKM. The CDR3 DNA reads as TGTGCCAGCAGTTCCCATAACCCTCAGCCCCAGCATTTT. It specifies CASSSHNPQPQHF.

This clonotype has ten or more counts. V usage is TRBV28 and J usage is TRBJ1-5; 8 bases align to TRBD1. Unmatched junction bases numbered 5, after V lost 6 bases and J lost 1 base. The germline CDR1 and CDR2 sequences are MDHEN and SYDVKM. The CDR3 spans 15 residues. This chain's CDR3 is CASRPTGVSNQPQHF. For the CDR3, the DNA is TGTGCCAGCAGACCGACAGGGGTGAGCAATCAGCCCCAGCATTTT.

The chain links TRBV7-6 to TRBJ2-7, with TRBD1 identical over 7 bases. CDR1 and CDR2 (germline): SGHVS, FNYEAQ. The CDR3 loop spans 14 amino acids. The V and J ends lost 5 bases and 1 base, in that order; junction bases with no gene match: 5. The CDR3 DNA reads TGTGCCAGCAGCCCGACAGGGCCATCCTACGAGCAGTACTTC. It specifies CASSPTGPSYEQYF.

Only a few counts were recorded for this clonotype. The chain couples TRBV6-1 to TRBJ1-4, with D possibly TRBD1 on 6 matching bases. The V gene's germline CDR1 is MNHNS and CDR2 SASEGT. This CDR3 is built from 16 residues. V lost 5 bases to trimming and J lost 4 bases, with 17 bases between them. The CDR3 reads CASSHDGGHGNEKLFF. The DNA of the CDR3 is TGTGCCAGCAGTCACGACGGGGGGCATGGTAATGAAAAACTGTTTTTT.

The chain carries TRBV20-1 and TRBJ1-5; D is uncertain. CDR1 DFQATT and CDR2 SNEGSKA come from the germline V gene (reference sequence). This CDR3 is built from 14 residues. The V end lost 4 bases, the J end lost 3 bases, and 13 bases lay between the germline ends. The CDR3 spells CSAKTDGYNQPQHF. CDR3 sequence (DNA): TGCAGTGCTAAAACGGACGGGTACAATCAGCCCCAGCATTTT.

This clonotype occurred a few times. The chain employs TRBV5-1 and TRBJ2-7; TRBD2 agrees at 7 bases. The CDR3 spans 13 residues. Trimming at V came to 4 bases and at J to 3 bases, leaving 4 bases not matched to a gene. Germline V gives CDR1 SGHRS, CDR2 YFSETQ. The CDR3 nucleotides read TGCGCCAGCAGCCGGGACTACAACTACGAGCAGTACTTC. Residues: CASSRDYNYEQYF. Based on the CDR3 plus reference TRBV5-1 and TRBJ2-7, the full variable domain is KAGVTQTPRYLIKTRGQQVTLSCSPISGHRSVSWYQQTPGQGLQFLFEYFSETQRNKGNFPGRFSGRQFSNSRSEMNVSTLELGDSALYLCASSRDYNYEQYFGPGTRLTVT.

There are many counts of this clonotype. The V gene is TRBV6-1, the J gene TRBJ1-2; possibly TRBD1 for D (5 bases). CDR1 is MNHNS and CDR2 is SASEGT in the germline V gene. Trimming left V 7 bases short and J 0 bases short, with 15 bases between. CDR3 length equals 15 residues. The CDR3 DNA reads as TGTGCCAGCATGCAGGGCTATACCACTAACTATGGCTACACCTTC. This gives the protein CASMQGYTTNYGYTF.

This clonotype showed up just once. This chain connects TRBV14 to TRBJ1-2, with TRBD1 matching 8 bases. This CDR3 has 14 amino acids. J was trimmed by 8 bases and V by 1 base; bases with no gene match: 6. Germline values: CDR1 SGHDN, CDR2 FVKESK. The CDR3 DNA is TGTGCCAGCAGCCAAGTGACAGGGGTGGGAGGCTACACCTTC. Amino acid sequence: CASSQVTGVGGYTF. Filled out from reference TRBV14 and TRBJ1-2, the complete variable domain reads EAGVTQFPSHSVIEKGQTVTLRCDPISGHDNLYWYRRVMGKEIKFLLHFVKESKQDESGMPNNRFLAERTGGTYSTLKVQPAELEDSGVYFCASSQVTGVGGYTFGSGTRLTVV.

V usage is TRBV20-1 and J usage is TRBJ1-1, with D perhaps TRBD1 (5 bases). CDR3 length equals 13 residues. V was cut by 6 bases and J by 5 bases, with 16 bases left in between. Germline CDR1 DFQATT, CDR2 SNEGSKA (reference sequence). Here the CDR3 DNA reads TGCAGTGCCGCCATGGGGGGGGGGACTGAAGCTTTCTTT. Protein product: CSAAMGGGTEAFF.

This clonotype was detected once. The chain combines TRBV20-1 with TRBJ2-7; 10 nucleotides align to TRBD2. Germline CDR1 DFQATT, CDR2 SNEGSKA (reference sequence). V lost 3 bases, J lost 0 bases, and 8 bases stayed unmatched. This CDR3 is built from 16 residues. The CDR3 nucleotides are TGCAGTGCTAGGCTTTTGCTAGCGGGGGACTCCTACGAGCAGTACTTC. Encoded protein: CSARLLLAGDSYEQYF.

The V call is TRBV7-2, the J call TRBJ2-7; no definite D call. This CDR3 region has 12 residues. CDR1 is SGHTA and CDR2 is FQGNSA in the germline V gene. The germline V and J ends were trimmed by 11 bases and 6 bases, with 17 bases remaining between them. The CDR3 is CAGTFGGVEQYF. CDR3 DNA sequence: TGTGCCGGCACCTTTGGCGGAGTCGAGCAGTACTTC.

The chain carries TRBV27 and TRBJ1-2, with D unclear. Germline values: CDR1 MNHEY, CDR2 SMNVEV (reference sequence). The CDR3 covers 15 residues. The ends were cut back, 0 bases at V and 5 bases at J, with 13 bases in the middle. The CDR3 DNA follows: TGTGCCAGCAGTTTATCCCCCGGGAGAGAATATGGCTACACCTTC. It translates to CASSLSPGREYGYTF.

This clonotype has only a few counts. This chain links TRBV12-5 with TRBJ1-2; 7 nucleotides match TRBD1. The CDR3 runs 14 residues. Germline V lookup: CDR1 LGHNT, CDR2 FRNRAP. The V gene end was trimmed by 5 bases and the J gene end by 7 bases; junction bases not matched to a gene: 10. CDR3 sequence (DNA): TGTGCTAGTGGTCCATCGACAGGGTACGGTGGCTACACCTTC. Its protein is CASGPSTGYGGYTF.

In its sample, this clonotype was seen a few times. The CDR3 loop is CASSPARDRGVIYGYTF. CDR3 DNA sequence: TGTGCCAGCAGCCCAGCAAGGGACAGGGGCGTCATTTATGGCTACACCTTC. This chain uses TRBV3-1 with TRBJ1-2; 10 bases are a match to TRBD1. The V segment lost 4 bases and the J segment 5 bases; nucleotides outside the gene matches: 13. CDR3 length equals 17 residues. Per germline, CDR1 LGHDT and CDR2 YNNKEL (reference sequence).

V usage is TRBV10-3 and J usage is TRBJ1-5; 9 bases are shared with TRBD1. J lost 11 bases, V lost 5 bases, and 7 bases had no gene match. The V gene's germline CDR1 is ENHRY and CDR2 SYGVKD. The CDR3 covers 13 residues. CDR3 region: CAISRDRVVAQHF. DNA for the CDR3: TGTGCCATCAGTCGGGACAGGGTGGTGGCCCAGCATTTT.